This TCR beta chain is drawn from a study of CD8+ T cells in alopecia areata. Study results and limitations: Many expanded lesional clones persisted during tofacitinib (in both scalp and blood). Tofacitinib significantly decreased scalp clonality and expanded CD8+ clones among top 100.

About this clone itself: Its antigen is not known.

cDNA prepared by RNA extraction and subsequent reverse transcription served as the template for sequencing. Clones were read by immunoSEQ multiplex PCR, and TCRdb kept only the in-frame ones, dropping some. The sample has a few hundred thousand clones, 35% to 40% seen once. Indicated treatment: oral pan-JAK inhibitor, 5-10 mg twice daily. Germline loops: CDR1 SGHTA, CDR2 FQGTGA. Trimming at V came to 2 bases and at J to 4 bases, leaving 5 bases not matched to a gene. There are 16 residues in the CDR3. This TCR was recovered from a human donor with alopecia areata. The input for sequencing was CD4+ T cells sorted from blood, taken at roughly week 30, from a patient treated with tofacitinib. The chain combines TRBV7-3 with TRBJ2-1; TRBD2 matches 10 bases. CDR3 nucleotides: TGTGCCAGCAGCTTACGCCTAGCGGGGGTATACAATGAGCAGTTCTTC. Translating it yields CASSLRLAGVYNEQFF.